The next 13 T cell receptor beta chains were all read from a single sample in a study of CD8 T cells in ankylosing spondylitis. TCRdb used MiXCR to reprocess the 5' RACE reads, holding one entry per CDR3 protein. The sample records 250,000 to 300,000 distinct CDR3 sequences, approximately 20% being singletons. What was sequenced was blood, either unsorted or a sorted T cell fraction (not recorded which). These receptors all stem from a male donor with ankylosing spondylitis or in good health (not recorded which).

Many counts were recorded for this clonotype. This chain links TRBV29-1 with TRBJ2-2; D possibly uses TRBD1 or TRBD2 (5 bases each). The ends were cut back, 6 bases at V and 2 bases at J, with 10 bases in the middle. This CDR3 spans 13 amino acids. Germline lookup yields CDR1 SQVTM and CDR2 ANQGSEA. The CDR3 nucleotides are TGCAGCGTGGGACCAGATAACACCGGGGAGCTGTTTTTT. Encoded protein: CSVGPDNTGELFF.

This clonotype was seen many times. This chain joins TRBV7-6 and TRBJ2-7; D is unclear. The germline V and J ends were trimmed by 3 bases and 6 bases, with 15 bases remaining between them. Germline CDR1 SGHVS, CDR2 FNYEAQ. The CDR3 has 14 amino acids. For the CDR3, the DNA is TGTGCCAGCAGCTTTCTACTGGGAATCGTCGAGCAGTACGTC. It encodes CASSFLLGIVEQYV.

The V call is TRBV6-1, the J call TRBJ1-2; TRBD1 is a possible D gene (6 bases). V was trimmed by 1 base and J by 6 bases, leaving 18 bases between them. This CDR3 has 16 residues. The germline V gene encodes CDR1 MNHNS and CDR2 SASEGT. The CDR3 sequence: CASSEDSGWGADGYTF. CDR3 sequence (DNA): TGTGCCAGCAGTGAAGACAGTGGATGGGGGGCGGATGGCTACACCTTC.

In its sample, this clonotype was seen many times. J is TRBJ2-3 and V is TRBV10-3; the D is unclear. V was clipped by 4 bases and J by 4 bases, with 9 bases between them. The CDR3 totals 13 residues. Germline V CDR1 and CDR2: ENHRY, SYGVKD. CDR3 region: CAISAAGPDTQYF. CDR3 DNA: TGTGCCATCAGTGCGGCCGGGCCAGATACGCAGTATTTT.

This clonotype was observed a handful of times. The J gene is TRBJ1-3, the V gene TRBV18; D is ambiguous. Germline assignment: CDR1 KGHSH and CDR2 LQKENI. V was shortened by 6 bases and J by 0 bases, with 9 bases between the two germline ends. This CDR3 has 14 amino acids. CDR3 residues: CASSPATSGNTIYF. The CDR3 bases are TGTGCCAGCTCGCCGGCCACCTCTGGAAACACCATATATTTT.

This clonotype was detected a few times. The chain couples TRBV15 to TRBJ1-6; D gene ambiguous. CDR1 LNHNV and CDR2 YYDKDF come from the germline V gene (reference sequence). V lost 4 bases and J 13 bases, leaving 14 bases between the germline ends. The CDR3 is made up of 13 amino acids. The CDR3 DNA reads as TGTGCCACCAGCATGGATAGGGTGGGCCCCCTCCACTTT. Protein product: CATSMDRVGPLHF.

Only a few counts were recorded for this clonotype. The rearrangement uses TRBV21-1 and TRBJ2-7; TRBD2, as called in the table, went unchecked against the DNA. TRBV21-1 is a pseudogene. The CDR3 is 17 amino acids. The CDR3, as DNA: TGTGCCAGCAGCAAAGGGGAGGGGACTTTTCCCTCCTACGAGCAGTACGTC. It translates to CASSKGEGTFPSYEQYV.

The chain carries TRBV30 and TRBJ2-3, with 11 bases aligning to TRBD2. The J segment lost 7 bases and the V segment lost 1 base, leaving 10 bases of the junction unmatched. CDR1 and CDR2 from the germline V gene are GTSNPN and SVGIG (reference sequence). The CDR3 covers 16 residues. CDR3 sequence (DNA): TGTGCCTGGAGTGGCGGGTCTAGCGGGGGGCCCTATACGCAGTATTTT. This codes for CAWSGGSSGGPYTQYF.

This clonotype showed up just a few times. J is TRBJ1-2 and V is TRBV20-1; 7 nucleotides align to TRBD1. The CDR3 covers 13 residues. With 5 bases clipped from V and 5 bases from J, the junction kept 8 bases outside the gene matches. CDR1 is DFQATT and CDR2 is SNEGSKA in the germline V gene (reference sequence). The CDR3 coding sequence is TGCAGTGCTGGTTCGGGACAGTCGTATGGCTACACCTTC. Translation gives CSAGSGQSYGYTF.

In its sample, this clonotype was seen many times. The chain joins TRBV20-1 to TRBJ2-4; 7 nucleotides line up with TRBD1. V was pared by 6 bases and J by 0 bases, with 14 bases of the junction left unmatched. This CDR3 is 17 amino acids long. The V gene's germline CDR1 is DFQATT and CDR2 SNEGSKA (reference sequence). The CDR3 coding sequence is TGCAGTGCCCACAGGGGCGCTGATAGAGTAGCCAAAAACATTCAGTACTTC. Its translation is CSAHRGADRVAKNIQYF.

V and J are TRBV3-1 and TRBJ2-7; D not resolved. V dropped 4 bases and J dropped 7 bases, with 11 bases sitting between them. The V gene's germline CDR1 is LGHDT and CDR2 YNNKEL (reference sequence). The CDR3 consists of 12 residues. The CDR3 spells CASSLPGGEQYV. Here the CDR3 DNA reads TGTGCCAGCAGCCTTCCGGGTGGGGAGCAGTACGTC.

This rearrangement joins TRBV6-1 to TRBJ1-3; the D gene is possibly TRBD1 (5 bases). Germline CDR1 is MNHNS and CDR2 is SASEGT. The CDR3 is 15 residues long. The V end lost 6 bases, the J end lost 4 bases, and 16 bases lay between the germline ends. The CDR3 DNA follows: TGTGCCAGCAGCATGGGGGATTCCTCAGGAAACACCATATATTTT. Protein product: CASSMGDSSGNTIYF.

This clonotype was seen repeatedly, ten times or more. The V and J genes are TRBV6-2 or TRBV6-3 and TRBJ2-4; 12 positions agree with TRBD2. V gave up 6 bases and J gave up 0 bases; unmatched junction bases: 12. The CDR3 extends over 19 amino acids. Germline V CDR1 and CDR2: MNHEY, SVGEGT. CDR3 region: CASSRTSGASFVAKNIQYF. The CDR3 bases are TGTGCCAGCAGCCGGACTAGCGGGGCGTCCTTCGTAGCCAAAAACATTCAGTACTTC.